This T cell receptor (beta chain) was captured in a study of T cells in localized non-small cell lung cancer. Data came from immunoSEQ multiplex PCR; TCRdb stores just in-frame clones and leaves some out. Among 35,000 or so clones listed, 85% to 90% were seen once. Broader study findings: The highest T cell clonality was in uninvolved adjacent lung, above tumor. Paired adjacent lung recovered a median approximately 57 of the top 100 tumor clones. There was an association of higher blood T cell density with longer overall survival.

Note on this clone: No antigen is known for it.

The specimen was peripheral blood, collected before any cancer treatment. The receptor was derived from a man between 40 and 70 years old with stage I lung adenocarcinoma.

CDR3 nucleotides: TGTGCCAGCAGTGAAGTACCGGGCGAGATGGAGGGCTACACCTTC. Protein sequence: CASSEVPGEMEGYTF. The chain couples TRBV2 to TRBJ1-2; the D is unclear. The germline V gene has CDR1 SNHLY and CDR2 FYNNEI. With 1 base removed from V and 8 bases from J, the gap between germline ends came to 17 bases. The CDR3 loop spans 15 amino acids.